Following are 10 T cell receptor beta chains from one sample sequenced in a study of control samples from healthy donors and cancer patients. Some clones are missing from TCRdb's copy, which holds only in-frame ones; the method was immunoSEQ multiplex PCR. Among approximately 82,000 clones listed, around 87% were seen once. Sequencing was carried out using blood. The receptors stem from a man aged 50-60 years in good health.

V and J are TRBV6-2 or TRBV6-3 and TRBJ2-7, with 8 positions matching TRBD2. V was pared by 5 bases and J by 2 bases, with 8 bases of the junction left unmatched. Germline V CDR1 and CDR2: MNHEY, SVGEGT. The CDR3 consists of 15 residues. The CDR3 DNA is TGTGCCAGCAGTAACCGACTAGCGTTAACCTACGAGCAGTACTTC. Protein sequence: CASSNRLALTYEQYF.

The V gene is TRBV27, the J gene TRBJ1-6, with D possibly TRBD1 on 5 matching bases. Trimming took 8 bases from V and 10 from J, leaving 24 bases between them. CDR3 length: 16 residues. Germline V CDR1 and CDR2: MNHEY, SMNVEV (reference sequence). The CDR3 DNA reads as TGTGCCAGCCTAATCCGGGACCCCCGGAGGGAATCACCCCTCCACTTT. Translating gives CASLIRDPRRESPLHF.

V and J are TRBV19 and TRBJ2-7; a weak D match, TRBD1 (5 bases). CDR1 LNHDA and CDR2 SQIVND come from the germline V gene (reference sequence). V shed 5 bases and J shed 2 bases, with 13 bases lying between them. This CDR3 is built from 14 residues. CDR3 nucleotide sequence: TGTGCCAGTAGTTTCCACAGGTCAACCTACGAGCAGTACTTC. This sequence encodes CASSFHRSTYEQYF.

The genes are TRBV6-5 and TRBJ2-3, with TRBD1 as a possible D gene (6 bases). V lost 6 bases and J 4 bases, leaving 14 bases between the germline ends. CDR1 is MNHEY and CDR2 is SVGAGI in the germline V gene. The CDR3 is made up of 14 amino acids. CDR3 sequence: CASRKGHRADTQYF. In DNA form, the CDR3 reads TGTGCCAGCAGAAAGGGACATCGGGCAGATACGCAGTATTTT.

The DNA of the CDR3 is TGTGCCAGCAGCCACGACAGGGCCTCCTACAATGAGCAGTTCTTC. Translating gives CASSHDRASYNEQFF. The chain uses TRBV3-1 (or the pseudogene TRBV3-2) and TRBJ2-1, with 7 bases that match TRBD1. Trimming at V came to 3 bases and at J to 0 bases, leaving 2 bases not matched to a gene. Germline-derived CDR1 and CDR2 are LGHDT and YNNKEL (reference sequence). The CDR3 totals 15 residues.

The CDR3 loop reads CASSYTPRGSYEQYF. The CDR3 DNA reads as TGTGCCAGCAGCTACACCCCAAGGGGTTCCTACGAGCAGTACTTC. The genes are TRBV3-1 (or the pseudogene TRBV3-2) and TRBJ2-7; possible D gene TRBD1, 5 bases. V was cut by 5 bases and J by 1 base, with 15 bases left in between. The CDR3 runs to 15 residues. Germline V gene data show CDR1 as LGHDT and CDR2 as YNNKEL (reference sequence).

The chain is built from TRBV18 and TRBJ2-3; 10 positions match TRBD2. This CDR3 spans 16 amino acids. CDR1 and CDR2 from the germline V gene are KGHSH and LQKENI. Trimming cost V 2 bases and J 2 bases; bases outside gene matches: 4. CDR3 protein: CASSPWTSGATDTQYF. The CDR3 DNA reads TGTGCCAGCTCACCATGGACTAGCGGAGCCACAGATACGCAGTATTTT.

The rearrangement joins TRBV11-3 to TRBJ1-1; D gene unclear. Germline CDR1 is SGHNT and CDR2 is YENEEA. V was trimmed by 5 bases and J by 0 bases, leaving 16 bases between them. The CDR3 is 16 residues long. In nucleotides, the CDR3 is TGTGCCAGCAGCCCGTCTCATGGACGGATGAACACTGAAGCTTTCTTT. Translation gives CASSPSHGRMNTEAFF. Together with reference TRBV11-3 and TRBJ1-1, the CDR3 gives the full variable domain: EAGVVQSPRYKIIEKKQPVAFWCNPISGHNTLYWYLQNLGQGPELLIRYENEEAVDDSQLPKDRFSAERLKGVDSTLKIQPAELGDSAVYLCASSPSHGRMNTEAFFGQGTRLTVV.

The chain has TRBV5-4 and TRBJ2-1; TRBD1 aligns across 7 bases. Germline V lookup: CDR1 SGHNT, CDR2 YYREEE (reference sequence). The CDR3 contains 12 residues. V lost 4 bases to trimming and J lost 8 bases; unmatched junction nucleotides: 3. CDR3: CASSRDSDEQFF. In DNA form, the CDR3 reads TGTGCCAGCAGCCGGGACAGCGATGAGCAGTTCTTC. Combining the CDR3 with reference TRBV5-4 and TRBJ2-1 gives the whole variable domain ETGVTQSPTHLIKTRGQQVTLRCSSQSGHNTVSWYQQALGQGPQFIFQYYREEENGRGNFPPRFSGLQFPNYSSELNVNALELDDSALYLCASSRDSDEQFFGPGTRLTVL.

This clone was seen just once. In nucleotides, the CDR3 is TGTGCCAGCAGCCAAGATTGGACCGACAATGAGCAGTTCTTC. Translated, it gives CASSQDWTDNEQFF. The chain is built from TRBV4-2 and TRBJ2-1; D remains ambiguous. The germline V gene encodes CDR1 LGHNA and CDR2 YNFKEQ. This CDR3 spans 14 amino acids. V was shortened by 0 bases and J by 5 bases, with 8 bases between the two germline ends.